This T cell receptor beta chain was documented in a study of OX40 agonist ivuxolimab in advanced cancers. Whole-study results and caveats: The antigen specificity of the peripheral T cells (those that were expanded) was not determined.

TCRdb keeps only in-frame clones here, not all; method: immunoSEQ multiplex PCR. This table holds 55,000 or so clones, around 86% found once. V lost 4 bases to trimming and J lost 2 bases; unmatched junction nucleotides: 12. The CDR3 contains 17 residues. Looked up from germline, CDR1 is SGHDT and CDR2 is YYEEEE. In this sample, this clone turned up many times. Its specificity is unknown. This TCR was sampled from an adult with an advanced solid tumor such as melanoma, head and neck, liver or kidney cancer. Specimen: CD4+ or CD8+ T cells sorted from blood, collected in a trial of the OX40 agonist ivuxolimab. The chain couples TRBV5-6 to TRBJ2-1, with 7 positions matching TRBD2. The CDR3 here is CASSLDVGGSAYNEQFF. CDR3 coding DNA: TGTGCCAGCAGCCTCGATGTCGGCGGGAGTGCCTACAATGAGCAGTTCTTC.